Shown below are 19 T cell receptor beta chains from a single sample sequenced in a study of low-dose radiotherapy and immunotherapy resistance in tumors (dated by TCRdb to 2022 to 2024). What this sample's time point label stands for: after trial treatment. What this sample's treatment or condition label stands for: LDRT plus nivolumab, ipilimumab, low-dose cyclophosphamide and aspirin (RACIN trial). These reads were obtained on an Illumina HiSeq 2500. First-strand cDNA was synthesized with Superscript III and a set of TRAV- and TRBV-specific primers, covering both TCRalpha and TCRbeta chains. A roughly 19-cycle PCR with Phusion amplified the TCRs, pairing a constant-region primer with the adapter that was attached to the V primers. TCRdb trimmed the raw reads at Q25, called clones with MiXCR and kept productive beta chains. Rows with a matching CDR3 protein are joined into one entry that keeps the most common DNA and genes. This sample has 40,000 or so distinct CDR3 sequences in its table, and about 25% of those were observed once. Together, the top ten hold around 9.1% of the sample.

This sample comprised PBMCs, obtained after low-dose radiotherapy plus immunotherapy. The receptor source for this set is a male donor with prostate cancer.

The genes are TRBV6-2 or TRBV6-3 and TRBJ1-1; 8 bases align to TRBD1. Losses at the gene ends were 5 bases for V and 7 bases for J; bases not matched to a gene: 9. CDR1 MNHEY and CDR2 SVGEGT come from the germline V gene. The CDR3 contains 14 residues. In DNA form, the CDR3 reads TGTGCCAGCAGTAAAAACAGGGGGTCGGGTGAAGCTTTCTTT. It is translated as CASSKNRGSGEAFF.

At least ten counts were recorded for this clonotype. V usage is TRBV7-9 and J usage is TRBJ2-3, with TRBD2 identical over 7 bases. V shed 4 bases and J 7 bases; nucleotides not matched to a gene: 14. The CDR3 runs to 16 residues. The germline V gene encodes CDR1 SEHNR and CDR2 FQNEAQ (reference sequence). The CDR3 DNA is TGTGCCAGCAGCTCCTTTTCGGCGGGAGTCCTAAATACGCAGTATTTT. This gives the protein CASSSFSAGVLNTQYF.

This clonotype was picked up many times. The V and J genes are TRBV20-1 and TRBJ2-1, with 10 nucleotides matching TRBD1. J lost 7 bases, V lost 5 bases, and 14 bases had no gene match. The germline CDR1 and CDR2 sequences are DFQATT and SNEGSKA (reference sequence). The CDR3 has 16 residues. In DNA form, the CDR3 reads TGCAGTGCTGCCGAGTGGGGACAGGGGAAGGGGAATGAGCAGTTCTTC. It codes for CSAAEWGQGKGNEQFF.

This clonotype has at least ten counts. V and J are TRBV6-2 or TRBV6-3 and TRBJ1-1; no clear D. This CDR3 has 12 amino acids. The V and J ends lost 9 bases and 1 base respectively, with 9 bases between them. Per germline, CDR1 MNHEY and CDR2 SVGEGT. The CDR3 DNA follows: TGTGCCAGTTCGGGTAGGAACACTGAAGCTTTCTTT. It is translated as CASSGRNTEAFF.

This clonotype was picked up many times. V is TRBV29-1 and J is TRBJ2-6; D possibly matches TRBD1 or TRBD2 (5 bases each). The ends were cut back, 4 bases at V and 5 bases at J, with 15 bases in the middle. The germline CDR1 and CDR2 sequences are SQVTM and ANQGSEA. This CDR3 has 15 amino acids. CDR3 in amino acids: CSVGVSWGRANVLTF. In DNA, the CDR3 is TGCAGCGTTGGAGTGTCGTGGGGGAGGGCCAACGTCCTGACTTTC.

This clonotype has a count of ten or more. The J gene is TRBJ1-1, the V gene TRBV29-1; D is ambiguous. The CDR3 is 15 residues long. The V gene's germline CDR1 is SQVTM and CDR2 ANQGSEA. V lost 4 bases and J lost 1, with 16 bases in between. DNA of the CDR3: TGCAGCGTTGGAAGTCCTGCCAGGCCGAACACTGAAGCTTTCTTT. Encoded protein: CSVGSPARPNTEAFF. Filled out from reference TRBV29-1 and TRBJ1-1, the complete variable domain reads SAVISQKPSRDICQRGTSLTIQCQVDSQVTMMFWYRQQPGQSLTLIATANQGSEATYESGFVIDKFPISRPNLTFSTLTVSNMSPEDSSIYLCSVGSPARPNTEAFFGQGTRLTVV.

This chain links TRBV6-2 or TRBV6-3 with TRBJ2-7, with D unresolved. V dropped 7 bases and J dropped 2 bases, with 9 bases sitting between them. Germline values: CDR1 MNHEY, CDR2 SVGEGT. The CDR3 runs to 12 residues. The CDR3 here is CASNMGTYEQYF. The CDR3 region has the DNA TGTGCCAGCAACATGGGGACCTACGAGCAGTACTTC.

The J gene is TRBJ1-2, the V gene TRBV6-1; the D is unclear. From germline, CDR1 is MNHNS and CDR2 SASEGT. V dropped 2 bases and J dropped 0 bases, with 10 bases sitting between them. This CDR3 is built from 15 residues. CDR3 sequence reads: CASSELDGTNYGYTF. CDR3 DNA: TGTGCCAGCAGTGAACTGGACGGAACTAACTATGGCTACACCTTC.

This clonotype was counted many times. The V and J genes are TRBV5-5 and TRBJ2-7, with 7 nucleotides matching TRBD2. Germline CDR1 and CDR2: SGHKS and YYEKEE (reference sequence). V lost 5 bases and J lost 6; bases outside the gene matches: 14. CDR3 length equals 15 residues. This CDR3 is CASRKPGRASSEQYF. CDR3 DNA sequence: TGTGCCAGCAGGAAACCGGGGAGGGCCTCGTCCGAGCAGTACTTC.

This clonotype was detected ten times or more. V is TRBV5-3 and J is TRBJ1-2; D is ambiguous. TRBV5-3 is recorded as an ORF, its role being uncertain. With 8 bases removed from V and 3 bases from J, the gap between germline ends came to 14 bases. CDR3 size: 13 residues. The CDR3, as DNA: TGTGCCAGCAGTCAAGTACACGACTATGGCTACACCTTC. Its protein product is CASSQVHDYGYTF.

The chain has TRBV19 and TRBJ1-4; D may be TRBD1 (5 bases). V lost 3 bases to trimming and J lost 15 bases, with 17 bases between them. In germline, CDR1 is LNHDA, CDR2 SQIVND (reference sequence). This CDR3 region has 13 residues. The CDR3 region has the DNA TGTGCCAGTAGTATCTCCGGCCGGGGGAAGGTGTTTTTT. Translated: CASSISGRGKVFF.

This clonotype was seen only a few times. The DNA is omitted, as the CDR3 cannot be located on it reliably, and the CDR3 follows TCRdb's listing. The gene calls are TRBV27 and TRBJ1-4; TRBD1, the table's D call, lacks a check against the DNA. Germline CDR1 MNHEY, CDR2 SMNVEV (reference sequence). The CDR3 adds up to 12 amino acids, both ends counted. CDR3: CASSLREKLFFF.

This clonotype was detected many times. DNA of the CDR3: TGTGCCAGCAGCTTAGGCGCGGGTGGAGCGGATACGCAGTATTTT. The encoded protein is CASSLGAGGADTQYF. This chain joins TRBV11-2 and TRBJ2-3; a weak D match, TRBD2 (5 bases). V was cut by 1 base and J by 6 bases, with 14 bases left in between. Germline V gives CDR1 SGHAT, CDR2 FQNNGV. The length of the CDR3 is 15 residues.

This clonotype was found many times. The CDR3 DNA sequence: TGCGCCAGCAGTGAAGCCACCGCACGTCACCTTGATACGCAGTATTTT. It encodes CASSEATARHLDTQYF. This chain links TRBV10-2 with TRBJ2-3; the D is unclear. V gave up 3 bases and J gave up 6 bases, with 19 bases separating them. CDR1 and CDR2 from the germline V gene are WSHSY and SAAADI. The CDR3 runs to 16 residues.

This clonotype was detected a few times. This chain links TRBV5-4 with TRBJ2-2; D remains ambiguous. The CDR3 is 15 amino acids. Trimming stripped 5 bases from V and 1 base from J, with 12 bases between. Germline lookup yields CDR1 SGHNT and CDR2 YYREEE (reference sequence). The CDR3 DNA reads TGTGCCAGCAGTTCCTTTGCGTTGAACACCGGGGAGCTGTTTTTT. Its protein product is CASSSFALNTGELFF.

There are many counts of this clonotype. The chain is built from TRBV19 and TRBJ2-1, with 8 nucleotides matching TRBD1. The V and J ends lost 6 bases and 14 bases, in that order; junction bases with no gene match: 6. CDR1 is LNHDA and CDR2 is SQIVND in the germline V gene (reference sequence). This CDR3 is 11 amino acids long. The CDR3 sequence is CASSQQGGEFF. CDR3 bases: TGTGCCAGTAGCCAACAGGGGGGAGAGTTCTTC.

This clonotype showed up many times. The V call is TRBV12-3 or TRBV12-4, the J call TRBJ1-2; a weak D match, TRBD1 (5 bases). The CDR3 loop spans 12 amino acids. The germline V and J ends were trimmed by 8 bases and 4 bases, with 11 bases remaining between them. The CDR3 sequence is CASGRQTYGYTF. The CDR3 DNA reads TGTGCCAGCGGGCGACAGACCTATGGCTACACCTTC.

The chain links TRBV19 to TRBJ1-3, with a possible D match to TRBD1 (5 bases). Between the trimmed V and J ends, which lost 2 bases and 2 bases, there was a span of 10 bases. Germline V gene data show CDR1 as LNHDA and CDR2 as SQIVND (reference sequence). The CDR3 consists of 15 residues. The CDR3 here is CASSINSGTGNTIYF. In DNA form, the CDR3 reads TGTGCCAGTAGTATAAATTCAGGGACTGGAAACACCATATATTTT.

In this sample, this clonotype turned up many times. The chain couples TRBV29-1 to TRBJ2-2, with D perhaps matching TRBD2 (5 bases). Germline V lookup: CDR1 SQVTM, CDR2 ANQGSEA. The CDR3 is 13 amino acids. Trimming removed 7 bases at V and 1 base at J, with 10 bases between. The DNA for the CDR3 is TGCAGCGCTAGAGCGGAGAACACCGGGGAGCTGTTTTTT. This sequence encodes CSARAENTGELFF.